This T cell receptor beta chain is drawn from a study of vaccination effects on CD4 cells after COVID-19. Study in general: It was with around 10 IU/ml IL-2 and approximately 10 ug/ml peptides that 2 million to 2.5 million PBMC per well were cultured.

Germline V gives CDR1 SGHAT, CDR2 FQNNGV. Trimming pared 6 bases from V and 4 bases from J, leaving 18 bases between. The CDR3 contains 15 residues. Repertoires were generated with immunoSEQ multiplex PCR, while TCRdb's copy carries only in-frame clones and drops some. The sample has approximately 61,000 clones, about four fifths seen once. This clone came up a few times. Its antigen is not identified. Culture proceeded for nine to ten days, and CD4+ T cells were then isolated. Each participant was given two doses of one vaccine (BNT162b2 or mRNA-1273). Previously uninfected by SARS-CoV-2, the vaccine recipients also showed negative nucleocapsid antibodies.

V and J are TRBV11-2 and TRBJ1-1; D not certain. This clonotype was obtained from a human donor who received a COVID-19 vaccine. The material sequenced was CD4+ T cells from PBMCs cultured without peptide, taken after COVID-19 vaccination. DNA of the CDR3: TGTGCCAGCAGATTCGCCGGGAGGCTGGGCACTGAAGCTTTCTTT. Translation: CASRFAGRLGTEAFF.